This TCR beta chain appears in the sequencing data of a study of blood T cell repertoires in COVID-19. This clone was found a few times. This table comes from immunoSEQ multiplex PCR, and its TCRdb copy is limited to in-frame clones, with some not included. The top ten hold approximately 9% of the sample, which has fewer than 250,000 clones, 81% seen once. The CDR3 is made up of 15 amino acids. Germline V lookup: CDR1 LNHDA, CDR2 SQIVND (reference sequence). Trimming took 3 bases from V and 0 from J, leaving 8 bases between them. J is TRBJ2-2 and V is TRBV19, with D tentatively TRBD2 (6 bases). Sequencing used PBMCs or T cells enriched from blood (not recorded which). The source is a woman aged 45-65 years with acute COVID-19. The CDR3 nucleotides are TGTGCCAGTAGTATGGGGGGTTCGAACACCGGGGAGCTGTTTTTT. Its protein is CASSMGGSNTGELFF. The complete variable domain, with remaining parts taken from reference TRBV19 and TRBJ2-2, reads DGGITQSPKYLFRKEGQNVTLSCEQNLNHDAMYWYRQDPGQGLRLIYYSQIVNDFQKGDIAEGYSVSREKKESFPLTVTSAQKNPTAFYLCASSMGGSNTGELFFGEGSRLTVL.